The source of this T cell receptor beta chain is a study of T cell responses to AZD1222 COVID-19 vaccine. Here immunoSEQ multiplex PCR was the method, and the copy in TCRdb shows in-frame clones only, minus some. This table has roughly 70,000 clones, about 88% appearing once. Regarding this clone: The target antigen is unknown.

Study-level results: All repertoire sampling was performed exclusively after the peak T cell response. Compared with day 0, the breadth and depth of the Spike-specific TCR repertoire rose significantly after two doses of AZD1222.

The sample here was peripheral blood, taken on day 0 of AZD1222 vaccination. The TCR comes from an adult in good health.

The CDR3 nucleotides are TGTGCCAGCAGGAGGACAGATGCCTACGAGCAGTACTTC. Translated: CASRRTDAYEQYF. The rearrangement links TRBV28 to TRBJ2-7; D might be TRBD1 (6 bases). The ends were cut back, 6 bases at V and 2 bases at J, with 11 bases in the middle. Germline V lookup: CDR1 MDHEN, CDR2 SYDVKM. This CDR3 is built from 13 residues.